Listed here are 4 T cell receptor beta chains from one sample, sequenced in a study of beta chain features in type 1 diabetes. The investigators reverse transcribed all of the isolated RNA, so they sequenced expressed TCRB transcripts. Some clones are missing from TCRdb's copy, which holds only in-frame ones; the method was immunoSEQ multiplex PCR. This repertoire shows about 290,000 clones, roughly 8% found once; its top ten account for over 0.8%. Sample: central memory CD4+ T cells from blood. The receptors were sampled from a woman younger than 30 in good health.

The chain recombines TRBV7-9 with TRBJ1-5, with 8 bases fitting TRBD1. The CDR3 loop spans 15 amino acids. The germline V gene has CDR1 SEHNR and CDR2 FQNEAQ (reference sequence). The J segment lost 2 bases and the V segment lost 5 bases, leaving 5 bases of the junction unmatched. CDR3: CASSITGGGNQPQHF. The CDR3 nucleotides are TGTGCCAGCAGCATTACAGGGGGGGGCAATCAGCCCCAGCATTTT.

The CDR3 DNA follows: TGTGCCAGCAGCTCCCCCGGAGATACGCAGTATTTT. Amino acids: CASSSPGDTQYF. The V gene is TRBV7-2, the J gene TRBJ2-3; unclear D gene. V dropped 4 bases and J dropped 5 bases, with 7 bases sitting between them. This CDR3 is built from 12 residues. CDR1 SGHTA and CDR2 FQGNSA come from the germline V gene.

CDR3 loop: CAWTRDTWGQETQYF. The CDR3 bases are TGTGCCTGGACCCGGGACACTTGGGGCCAAGAGACCCAGTACTTC. The V and J genes are TRBV30 and TRBJ2-5; tentative D call: TRBD1 (6 bases). V was clipped by 4 bases and J by 1 base, with 16 bases between them. The CDR3 runs 15 residues. Germline V gene lookup returns CDR1 GTSNPN and CDR2 SVGIG (reference sequence).

V gene TRBV19 combines with J gene TRBJ1-5, with 11 bases matching TRBD1. The V and J ends lost 5 bases and 6 bases, in that order; junction bases with no gene match: 6. Germline V gene data show CDR1 as LNHDA and CDR2 as SQIVND (reference sequence). CDR3 length: 15 residues. CDR3 in DNA: TGTGCCAGTAGTTTCTCCGGGACAGGGGGTCAGCCCCAGCATTTT. As protein: CASSFSGTGGQPQHF.